Each of the 11 T cell receptor beta chains below was sequenced from the same sample in a study of OX40 agonist ivuxolimab in advanced cancers. Profiled with immunoSEQ multiplex PCR; TCRdb holds only in-frame clones, not every one. The sample records under 25,000 clones, over 65% being singletons. Sequences were derived from CD4+ or CD8+ T cells sorted from blood, sampled in a trial of the OX40 agonist ivuxolimab. The receptors were gathered from an adult with an advanced solid tumor such as melanoma, head and neck, liver or kidney cancer.

This clone was picked up a small number of times. The chain carries TRBV11-2 and TRBJ1-6, with D maybe TRBD1 (5 bases). The CDR3 is 15 residues long. V lost 4 bases to trimming and J lost 8 bases, with 15 bases between them. CDR1 is SGHAT and CDR2 is FQNNGV in the germline V gene. The CDR3 protein is CASSSRVLADSPLHF. The CDR3 bases are TGTGCCAGCAGCTCCAGGGTTCTAGCAGATTCACCCCTCCACTTT.

The rearrangement links TRBV19 to TRBJ2-3; a possible D gene is TRBD1 (8 bases). V was cut by 4 bases and J by 5 bases, with 19 bases left in between. The CDR3 has 16 amino acids. The V gene's germline CDR1 is LNHDA and CDR2 SQIVND (reference sequence). The CDR3 DNA follows: TGTGCCAGTAGTACCTCAGGGGGCGCGGGGGAAGATACGCAGTATTTT. It specifies CASSTSGGAGEDTQYF. Complete variable domain (other parts from reference TRBV19 and TRBJ2-3): DGGITQSPKYLFRKEGQNVTLSCEQNLNHDAMYWYRQDPGQGLRLIYYSQIVNDFQKGDIAEGYSVSREKKESFPLTVTSAQKNPTAFYLCASSTSGGAGEDTQYFGPGTRLTVL.

The chain couples TRBV19 to TRBJ2-2; D tentatively fits TRBD1 or TRBD2 (5 bases each). This CDR3 comprises 14 residues. The V end was cut by 7 bases, the J end by 4 bases, with 13 bases between. From germline, CDR1 is LNHDA and CDR2 SQIVND (reference sequence). This chain's CDR3 is CASTRDPSTGELFF. The CDR3 DNA follows: TGTGCCAGTACCCGGGACCCCAGCACCGGGGAGCTGTTTTTT. Together with reference TRBV19 and TRBJ2-2, the CDR3 gives the full variable domain: DGGITQSPKYLFRKEGQNVTLSCEQNLNHDAMYWYRQDPGQGLRLIYYSQIVNDFQKGDIAEGYSVSREKKESFPLTVTSAQKNPTAFYLCASTRDPSTGELFFGEGSRLTVL.

The chain links TRBV6-5 to TRBJ1-2; TRBD1 matches at 8 bases. The CDR3 sequence is 15 residues long. The germline V gene encodes CDR1 MNHEY and CDR2 SVGAGI. After removal of 4 bases from V and 6 bases from J, the junction contained 10 bases not matched to a gene. The CDR3 DNA follows: TGTGCCAGCAGTTTGGACAGGGTGGAAGTGAATGGCTACACCTTC. It yields the protein CASSLDRVEVNGYTF.

The J gene is TRBJ1-6, the V gene TRBV11-2, with D perhaps matching TRBD1 (6 bases). Trimming stripped 5 bases from V and 12 bases from J, with 17 bases between. CDR1 SGHAT and CDR2 FQNNGV come from the germline V gene. The CDR3 contains 14 residues. The CDR3 DNA sequence: TGTGCCAGCAGCCTCGACAGGTCGGGGGTACCCCTCCACTTT. Amino acids: CASSLDRSGVPLHF.

V usage is TRBV5-8 and J usage is TRBJ2-2; 10 bases line up with TRBD2. V lost 4 bases to trimming and J lost 1 base; unmatched junction nucleotides: 13. Germline CDR1 SGHTS, CDR2 YDEGEE. The CDR3 has 19 residues. The CDR3 spells CASSQAEASGSLNTGELFF. CDR3 nucleotide sequence: TGTGCCAGCAGCCAAGCCGAGGCTAGCGGGAGCCTGAACACCGGGGAGCTGTTTTTT.

The chain employs TRBV10-3 and TRBJ2-1; D perhaps matches TRBD2 (6 bases). The germline V and J ends were trimmed by 3 bases and 8 bases, with 11 bases remaining between them. The CDR3 loop spans 13 amino acids. Germline CDR1 is ENHRY and CDR2 is SYGVKD. The chain's CDR3 is CAISDGREDEQFF. The CDR3 nucleotides read TGTGCCATCAGTGATGGCAGGGAGGATGAGCAGTTCTTC.

DNA for the CDR3: TGCGCCAGCAGCCCACTTACAGGGGGCTCCTACAATGAGCAGTTCTTC. Its translation: CASSPLTGGSYNEQFF. The chain couples TRBV4-3 to TRBJ2-1; 8 bases line up with TRBD1. Germline V gives CDR1 LGHNA, CDR2 YSLEER. Trimming took 4 bases from V and 0 from J; bases not matched to a gene: 5. CDR3 length: 16 residues.

The CDR3 sequence: CASSLATGTTGELFF. CDR3 DNA sequence: TGTGCCAGCAGCTTAGCGACGGGGACAACCGGGGAGCTGTTTTTT. The gene calls are TRBV11-3 and TRBJ2-2, with a possible D match to TRBD1 (6 bases). Trimming removed 1 base from V and 5 bases from J, with 11 bases in between. This CDR3 has 15 amino acids. Germline V gene data show CDR1 as SGHNT and CDR2 as YENEEA. Supplemented by reference TRBV11-3 and TRBJ2-2, the full variable domain reads EAGVVQSPRYKIIEKKQPVAFWCNPISGHNTLYWYLQNLGQGPELLIRYENEEAVDDSQLPKDRFSAERLKGVDSTLKIQPAELGDSAVYLCASSLATGTTGELFFGEGSRLTVL.

The V gene is TRBV6-5, the J gene TRBJ2-2, with 7 bases matching TRBD1. From germline, CDR1 is MNHEY and CDR2 SVGAGI. The CDR3 extends over 14 amino acids. The junction had 6 bases not matched to a gene; V was cut back by 4 bases and J by 7 bases. The chain's CDR3 is CASSSTGWNGELFF. CDR3 DNA: TGTGCCAGCAGTTCGACAGGGTGGAACGGGGAGCTGTTTTTT.

This clone was detected only a few times. This sequence joins TRBV29-1 and TRBJ2-3; the D gene is possibly TRBD1 (7 bases). CDR3 length: 14 residues. Trimming cost V 5 bases and J 3 bases, with 15 bases left between them. Germline loops: CDR1 SQVTM, CDR2 ANQGSEA. CDR3 sequence reads: CSVLPGGRTDTQYF. The CDR3 DNA reads TGCAGCGTTCTACCAGGGGGGAGGACAGATACGCAGTATTTT.